The TCR beta chain under discussion was sequenced for a study of T cell responses to AZD1222 COVID-19 vaccine listed by TCRdb under 2021. In the study overall: AZD1222 recipients whose second dose came at about 4 weeks and those whose second dose came at about 12 weeks were combined into one group, since spike-specific TCR depth and breadth did not differ between the two schedules. TCR sequencing was performed for 230 to 250 trial participants, of whom about 200 were given two doses of AZD1222 and around 25 were given two doses of MenACWY control vaccine. Trial participants were enrolled by age into 18-55, 56-69 and 70-plus year subgroups, with roughly 150, 30 and 60 TCR-sequenced participants respectively. Findings and caveats that apply to the study as a whole: Conclusions about previously exposed vaccinees were limited because only six or seven AZD1222 recipients were SARS-CoV-2 seropositive at baseline. The 56-69-year group was small, and its depth increase did not reach significance, likely because of low power. Participants were mostly white British, with more females than males. The authors suggested clonal diversity may have been underestimated. The whole spike protein was spanned by vaccine-associated CD4 TCRs, and dominant responses were seen in regions 160-218 and 743-854. Epitopes outside the regions mutated in the B.1.351 and B.1.1.7 variants were reportedly recognized by nearly half of the unique spike-specific TCRs. Because no day 14 peak-response samples were available, the repertoires could be characterized only after the peak T cell response. Spike-specific TCR breadth and depth rose significantly after two AZD1222 doses compared with day 0 and with MenACWY recipients.

The CDR3 regions of human TCRbeta chains were analyzed by immunosequencing. In the paper's pipeline: Repertoire TCRs were checked for matches against a reference library of SARS-CoV-2-specific TCRs that had been generated using the MIRA antigen-specificity platform. Breadth was defined as the fraction of unique TCRs that were SARS-CoV-2-associated. Depth was defined as the fraction of total T cells that were SARS-CoV-2-associated. Using the MIRA data, each spike-specific TCR was mapped to the spike region that the TCR reacts to and placed in a CD4 or CD8 class. Log10-transformed breadth and depth values were compared by one-way ANOVA with Sidak's multiple comparisons tests. In its TCRdb copy, this immuneACCESS table keeps in-frame sequences only and misses some clones. Where compared with another copy, unresolved V genes explain less than half of these, and the others have no known cause. Clone size and the V and J calls come from that table; the DNA yielded D and trimming. For this sample there are around 140,000 clones; over 75% appear just once. Around 1.5% of the sample is taken by the ten largest.

The junction shows trimming of 5 bases on V and 5 bases on J, plus 15 bases between the germline ends. CDR1 and CDR2, per the germline V gene (reference sequence), are SEHNR and FQNEAQ. The CDR3 sequence holds 14 residues, the cysteine and phenylalanine included. Only the CDR3 DNA stays, 42 bases, in frame from base 1. Comments on this clone: Its antigen target is currently unknown. No much larger clone exists at a distance of one base, and base qualities are not known.

Read against the paper, the sample's time point label means: baseline before first vaccination. Vaccinee samples were obtained from the UK trials COV001 and COV002, which included a single-blind randomized controlled phase 2/3 trial of AZD1222 (ChAdOx1 nCoV-19) in healthy adults. For TCRbeta chain sequencing, PBMC samples were collected from trial participants at day 0 and at day 28 after the second dose. The receptor comes from an adult in good health. The sample consisted of peripheral blood, taken on day 0 of AZD1222 vaccination. The V and J segments used are TRBV7-9 and TRBJ2-5; a confident D gene designation cannot be given. The DNA reads TGTGCCAGCAGCCATCCCTTACTTGGGGAGACCCAGTACTTC. Translated, it reads CASSHPLLGETQYF.